Listed below are T cell receptor beta chains from one sample, sequenced in a study of cytomegalovirus exposure and HLA in healthy donors. Generated by immunoSEQ multiplex PCR, the TCRdb table keeps only in-frame clones and is missing some. The table lists some 59,000 clones, around 82% of them singletons. The sample consisted of PBMCs. The receptors stem from a young woman in good health and CMV-seronegative. The CDR3 runs from the conserved cysteine through the conserved F or W. Each record gives: J gene, V gene, clone size, D gene, CDR3 DNA, CDR3 protein. D genes are given only for firm matches. Part of the rows lack a size; the others show once, few, many or a class for expanded clones.

>TRBJ2-7|TRBV7-3|few|TRBD2
TGTGCCTGGGGGAGGGGTTACTTACTGGAGCAGTACTTC
CAWGRGYLLEQYF
>TRBJ2-1|TRBV19|NA|TRBD2
TGTGCCAGTACCCTCAGGGGTAGCGGGAGCTCCTACAATGAGCAGTTCTTC
CASTLRGSGSSYNEQFF
>TRBJ1-2|TRBV29-1|NA|TRBD1
TGCAGCGTGGGTCCAGGGGGCGGGTATGGCTACACCTTC
CSVGPGGGYGYTF
>TRBJ2-2|TRBV19|NA|NA
TGTGCCAGTAGTCCTCCGACAGAGATCGGGGAGCTGTTTTTT
CASSPPTEIGELFF
>TRBJ2-2|TRBV27|NA|NA
TGTGCCAGCAGTTTATATCGGGCGAACACCGGGGAGCTGTTTTTT
CASSLYRANTGELFF
>TRBJ1-2|TRBV6-4|NA|TRBD1
TGTGCCAGCAGTGACTCGAGGTGGACGGCAGGGGGATCTCTCTATGGCTACACCTTC
CASSDSRWTAGGSLYGYTF
>TRBJ2-5|TRBV10-2|NA|NA
TGCGCCAGCAGTGAGGTGACTACGGGTTCAGTGACCCAGTACTTC
CASSEVTTGSVTQYF
>TRBJ1-3|TRBV29-1|once|TRBD1
TGCAGCGTTGGGACAGGGGATCGCTCTGGAAACACCATATATTTT
CSVGTGDRSGNTIYF
>TRBJ2-3|TRBV2|NA|TRBD2
TGTGCCAGCAGAGTGACTAGCGGGGCCACAGATACGCAGTATTTT
CASRVTSGATDTQYF
>TRBJ2-5|TRBV7-3|NA|NA
TGTGCCAGCAGCTTAACAACGACAGGGAGGGAGACCCAGTACTTC
CASSLTTTGRETQYF